This passage covers 20 T cell receptor beta chains from one sample sequenced in a study of identifying expanded T cells in peripheral blood. The repertoire was sequenced with immunoSEQ multiplex PCR; TCRdb's copy has only in-frame clones and lacks some. This table has 70,000 to 100,000 clones, around nine tenths appearing once. The sample was blood. These receptors came from a person aged 18 to 75 in good health.

The chain employs TRBV13 and TRBJ1-2, with 11 bases identical to TRBD1. Germline CDR1 PRHDT, CDR2 FYEKMQ (reference sequence). V was pared by 5 bases and J by 2 bases, with 7 bases of the junction left unmatched. CDR3 length equals 16 residues. The CDR3 DNA is TGTGCCAGCAGCGAAGCCGGGACAGGGGGAAACTATGGCTACACCTTC. This gives the protein CASSEAGTGGNYGYTF.

This rearrangement joins TRBV7-3 to TRBJ2-5; D call uncertain. The CDR3 loop spans 14 amino acids. CDR1 and CDR2 from the germline V gene are SGHTA and FQGTGA. V lost 2 bases to trimming and J lost 4 bases, with 11 bases between them. The CDR3 bases are TGTGCCAGCAGCTTAGACGGGCCGGGAGAGACCCAGTACTTC. Protein product: CASSLDGPGETQYF.

V usage is TRBV29-1 and J usage is TRBJ2-5; 7 bases align to TRBD1. The CDR3 is 13 residues long. V shed 4 bases and J 3 bases; nucleotides not matched to a gene: 5. The germline V gene encodes CDR1 SQVTM and CDR2 ANQGSEA. CDR3 nucleotides: TGCAGCGTTGTGGGCCAGGGGGAAGAGACCCAGTACTTC. Amino acids: CSVVGQGEETQYF.

The chain links TRBV5-1 to TRBJ2-5; D call uncertain. The V gene's germline CDR1 is SGHRS and CDR2 YFSETQ. The CDR3 extends over 14 amino acids. V was shortened by 4 bases and J by 4 bases, with 14 bases between the two germline ends. Here the CDR3 reads CASSPHGKSETQYF. The CDR3, as DNA: TGCGCCAGCAGCCCACATGGCAAGTCAGAGACCCAGTACTTC.

The chain links TRBV27 to TRBJ2-7; the D call may be TRBD1 or TRBD2 (6 bases each). Germline V CDR1 and CDR2: MNHEY, SMNVEV (reference sequence). The V end lost 0 bases, the J end lost 7 bases, and 13 bases lay between the germline ends. The CDR3 is made up of 14 amino acids. The CDR3 DNA reads TGTGCCAGCAGTTTATCGGGACTTACAGGGGAGCAGTACTTC. Translation: CASSLSGLTGEQYF.

V gene TRBV9 combines with J gene TRBJ1-2; D unclear. The CDR3 runs 12 residues. Between the trimmed V and J ends, which lost 4 bases and 7 bases, there was a span of 11 bases. CDR1 and CDR2 (germline): SGDLS, YYNGEE. The CDR3 DNA follows: TGTGCCAGCAGCCTCGTCGGAGGTGGCTACACCTTC. Protein product: CASSLVGGGYTF. Combining the CDR3 with reference TRBV9 and TRBJ1-2 gives the whole variable domain DSGVTQTPKHLITATGQRVTLRCSPRSGDLSVYWYQQSLDQGLQFLIQYYNGEERAKGNILERFSAQQFPDLHSELNLSSLELGDSALYFCASSLVGGGYTFGSGTRLTVV.

In nucleotides, the CDR3 is TGTGCCATGCGTAGCGGGAGGGCTTCCGGGGAGCTGTTTTTT. Translated, it gives CAMRSGRASGELFF. The chain combines TRBV10-3 with TRBJ2-2, with 11 bases identical to TRBD2. Germline V CDR1 and CDR2: ENHRY, SYGVKD. J was trimmed by 6 bases and V by 9 bases; bases with no gene match: 6. This CDR3 has 14 residues.

CDR3 sequence reads: CASSRRGYNEQFF. CDR3 DNA sequence: TGTGCCAGCAGCCGAAGGGGGTACAATGAGCAGTTCTTC. The chain links TRBV7-3 to TRBJ2-1; D perhaps matches TRBD1 (6 bases). CDR1 and CDR2 from the germline V gene are SGHTA and FQGTGA. This CDR3 is 13 amino acids long. Trimming shortened V by 5 bases and J by 4 bases, and 9 bases separated the two germline ends.

The chain couples TRBV6-4 to TRBJ2-3; D is unclear. CDR3 size: 14 residues. V lost 2 bases, J lost 3 bases, and 9 bases lay in between. The V gene's germline CDR1 is MRHNA and CDR2 SNTAGT. CDR3 nucleotide sequence: TGTGCCAGCAGTGACGGCCTATCAACAGATACGCAGTATTTT. Translating it yields CASSDGLSTDTQYF.

The V and J genes are TRBV6-4 and TRBJ2-6; unclear D gene. Germline CDR1 reads MRHNA; CDR2 reads SNTAGT. The CDR3 extends over 15 amino acids. Trimming stripped 3 bases from V and 0 bases from J, with 6 bases between. CDR3 DNA: TGTGCCAGCAGTGAGGATAGCTCTGGGGCCAACGTCCTGACTTTC. Amino acids: CASSEDSSGANVLTF.

The rearrangement uses TRBV28 and TRBJ2-1; D is unclear. Trimming cost V 3 bases and J 1 base, with 10 bases left between them. Germline values: CDR1 MDHEN, CDR2 SYDVKM. CDR3 length: 15 amino acids. CDR3 in amino acids: CASSFGRISYNEQFF. CDR3 in DNA: TGTGCCAGCAGTTTCGGCAGGATTTCCTACAATGAGCAGTTCTTC.

The gene calls are TRBV10-2 and TRBJ1-1; D possibly corresponds to TRBD1 (6 bases). Germline V gene data show CDR1 as WSHSY and CDR2 as SAAADI. The CDR3 consists of 14 residues. Trimming removed 2 bases at V and 3 bases at J, with 10 bases between. The CDR3: CASSEMGAYTEAFF. For the CDR3, the DNA is TGCGCCAGCAGTGAGATGGGGGCCTACACTGAAGCTTTCTTT.

The chain uses TRBV18 and TRBJ1-1; D remains unclear. Trimming cost V 3 bases and J 4 bases, with 18 bases left between them. This CDR3 is built from 16 residues. In germline, CDR1 is KGHSH, CDR2 LQKENI. In DNA, the CDR3 is TGTGCCAGCTCACCTTTGGACGGAGAGAGCGGCACTGAAGCTTTCTTT. It is translated as CASSPLDGESGTEAFF. The complete variable domain, with remaining parts taken from reference TRBV18 and TRBJ1-1, reads NAGVMQNPRHLVRRRGQEARLRCSPMKGHSHVYWYRQLPEEGLKFMVYLQKENIIDESGMPKERFSAEFPKEGPSILRIQQVVRGDSAAYFCASSPLDGESGTEAFFGQGTRLTVV.

CDR3 residues: CAIGPDGNYGYTF. CDR3 in DNA: TGTGCCATCGGCCCGGACGGTAACTATGGCTACACCTTC. This chain joins TRBV10-3 and TRBJ1-2; D call uncertain. The germline CDR1 and CDR2 sequences are ENHRY and SYGVKD. V gave up 8 bases and J gave up 1 base, with 11 bases separating them. This CDR3 has 13 amino acids.

This chain links TRBV6-5 with TRBJ2-1, with D possibly matching TRBD2 (6 bases). The CDR3 runs 15 residues. V was trimmed by 2 bases and J by 5 bases, leaving 13 bases between them. The germline V gene encodes CDR1 MNHEY and CDR2 SVGAGI. The CDR3 loop is CASSYGGIGDNEQFF. The CDR3 DNA is TGTGCCAGCAGTTACGGGGGGATTGGTGACAATGAGCAGTTCTTC.

The V gene is TRBV11-2, the J gene TRBJ2-2; 12 bases are shared with TRBD2. V was clipped by 5 bases and J by 5 bases; unmatched bases: 6. The germline V gene encodes CDR1 SGHAT and CDR2 FQNNGV. The CDR3 spans 16 residues. The DNA for the CDR3 is TGTGCCAGCAGCCCGGGACTAGCGGGTCTGACCGGGGAGCTGTTTTTT. It specifies CASSPGLAGLTGELFF.

This clone was detected many times. The gene calls are TRBV7-3 and TRBJ1-1; a possible D gene is TRBD1 (6 bases). Trimming shortened V by 2 bases and J by 8 bases, and 12 bases separated the two germline ends. The length of the CDR3 is 13 residues. Germline V gene data show CDR1 as SGHTA and CDR2 as FQGTGA. CDR3 protein: CASSLLGGTEAFF. Written as DNA, the CDR3 is TGTGCCAGCAGCTTATTGGGAGGGACAGAAGCTTTCTTT.

CDR3 sequence (DNA): TGTGCCTGGAAAGCCGGGACAGGTTCCTACGAGCAGTACTTC. Its protein is CAWKAGTGSYEQYF. V usage is TRBV30 and J usage is TRBJ2-7; 8 nucleotides match TRBD1. CDR1 is GTSNPN and CDR2 is SVGIG in the germline V gene (reference sequence). The CDR3 contains 14 residues. J gave up 1 base and V 4 bases, and 6 bases lay outside the gene matches. Full variable domain (outside the CDR3, taken from reference TRBV30 and TRBJ2-7): SQTIHQWPATLVQPVGSPLSLECTVEGTSNPNLYWYRQAAGRGLQLLFYSVGIGQISSEVPQNLSASRPQDRQFILSSKKLLLSDSGFYLCAWKAGTGSYEQYFGPGTRLTVT.

The chain uses TRBV10-2 and TRBJ2-7, with 8 bases aligning to TRBD1. Germline lookup yields CDR1 WSHSY and CDR2 SAAADI. The CDR3 spans 14 residues. Losses at the gene ends were 3 bases for V and 3 bases for J; bases not matched to a gene: 4. Written as DNA, the CDR3 is TGCGCCAGCAGTGACAGGGGGCTCCACTACGAGCAGTACTTC. The encoded protein is CASSDRGLHYEQYF.

The chain joins TRBV6-5 to TRBJ1-1, with TRBD1 matching 8 bases. The CDR3 covers 15 residues. V trimming: 5 bases; J trimming: 4 bases; junction bases outside the gene matches: 9. Germline V lookup: CDR1 MNHEY, CDR2 SVGAGI. The CDR3: CASSTAGGRSTEAFF. In DNA form, the CDR3 reads TGTGCCAGCAGTACTGCAGGGGGCAGGAGCACTGAAGCTTTCTTT.